One and the same sample provided the 28 T cell receptor beta chains below, sequenced in a study of T cells after yellow fever vaccination (dated by TCRdb to the late 2010s). The library was made by 5' RACE. Sequenced using an Illumina HiSeq 2500. TCRdb took the public reads, trimmed them with fastp at Q25, ran MiXCR for clone calling and kept in-frame beta chains. Rows with one shared CDR3 protein collapse into an entry with the most common genes and DNA. The sample contains 60,000 or so distinct CDR3 sequences, approximately 7.7% of them found a single time. The ten largest clones add up to roughly 40% of the sample. What the treatment or condition label conveys for this sample: live attenuated yellow fever vaccine strain. This specimen was CD8+ T cells sorted from PBMCs, taken on the day of the first yellow fever vaccination. All receptors come from a man between 18 and 35 years old who received the YFV17D yellow fever vaccine.

This clonotype was seen repeatedly, ten times or more. The chain employs TRBV3-1 and TRBJ2-7; D possibly corresponds to TRBD1 (5 bases). Germline-derived CDR1 and CDR2 are LGHDT and YNNKEL (reference sequence). Trimming pared 4 bases from V and 5 bases from J, leaving 15 bases between. There are 14 residues in the CDR3. CDR3 residues: CASSLGGAGDEQYF. CDR3 DNA sequence: TGTGCCAGCAGCCTGGGTGGGGCTGGAGACGAGCAGTACTTC.

There are a few counts of this clonotype. This rearrangement joins TRBV7-9 to TRBJ2-5; TRBD1 matches 8 bases. Unmatched junction bases numbered 4, after V lost 4 bases and J lost 3 bases. Germline assignment: CDR1 SEHNR and CDR2 FQNEAQ (reference sequence). This CDR3 spans 14 amino acids. CDR3 loop: CASSYEDREETQYF. Written as DNA, the CDR3 is TGTGCCAGCAGCTATGAGGACAGGGAAGAGACCCAGTACTTC.

At least ten counts were recorded for this clonotype. The J gene is TRBJ2-1, the V gene TRBV12-3 or TRBV12-4; 8 positions match TRBD2. V dropped 3 bases and J dropped 7; count of bases not matched to a gene: 8. This CDR3 has 15 amino acids. CDR3 sequence: CASSFGTGGINEQFF. CDR3 coding DNA: TGTGCCAGCAGTTTTGGCACGGGGGGGATAAATGAGCAGTTCTTC.

The chain links TRBV7-2 to TRBJ2-3; TRBD2 aligns across 14 bases. J gave up 5 bases and V 4 bases, and 2 bases lay outside the gene matches. Looked up from germline, CDR1 is SGHTA and CDR2 is FQGNSA. The CDR3 length is 15 residues. The CDR3 DNA is TGTGCCAGCAGCTCGGGACTAGCGGGGGTAGATACGCAGTATTTT. This gives the protein CASSSGLAGVDTQYF.

This clonotype was counted at least ten times. The J gene is TRBJ1-2, the V gene TRBV5-6; D is possibly TRBD1 (6 bases). Trimming removed 2 bases at V and 9 bases at J, with 14 bases between. Germline values: CDR1 SGHDT, CDR2 YYEEEE. The CDR3 has 13 amino acids. The CDR3 sequence is CASSLHRARSYTF. The CDR3 DNA reads as TGTGCCAGCAGCTTACACAGGGCAAGAAGCTACACCTTC.

The chain recombines TRBV19 with TRBJ1-1; TRBD1 is a possible D gene (5 bases). The V gene lost 6 bases and the J gene lost 5 bases, with 16 bases spanning the gap. The V gene's germline CDR1 is LNHDA and CDR2 SQIVND (reference sequence). The CDR3 has 14 residues. CDR3 bases: TGTGCCAGTAGCCCGGGAGGGGCAAGTACTGAAGCTTTCTTT. Translated, it gives CASSPGGASTEAFF.

V usage is TRBV7-8 and J usage is TRBJ1-1; D might be TRBD1 (6 bases). V gave up 5 bases and J gave up 3 bases, with 13 bases separating them. Germline CDR1 SGHVS, CDR2 FQNEAQ. The CDR3 extends over 14 amino acids. CDR3 amino acids: CASSDRTAYTEAFF. CDR3 bases: TGTGCCAGCAGCGACCGGACAGCGTACACTGAAGCTTTCTTT.

This clonotype was counted many times. The rearrangement joins TRBV5-1 to TRBJ2-1; tentative D call: TRBD1 (6 bases). The V end lost 4 bases, the J end lost 8 bases, and 13 bases lay between the germline ends. The CDR3 contains 13 residues. Germline CDR1 is SGHRS and CDR2 is YFSETQ. The CDR3 region is CASSDGTKDEQFF. CDR3 in DNA: TGCGCCAGCAGCGACGGGACAAAGGATGAGCAGTTCTTC.

Points on this clonotype: A much bigger clone sits one base away, suggesting this may be a read error. The chain recombines TRBV7-6 with TRBJ2-2, with 7 bases matching TRBD1. Germline CDR1 is SGHVS and CDR2 is FNYEAQ. This CDR3 is built from 13 residues. In nucleotides, the CDR3 is TGTGCCAGCAGCGACAGGGTAACCGGGGAGCCGTTTTTT. This codes for CASSDRVTGEPFF.

The table lists this clonotype with a few counts. The DNA of the CDR3 is TGTGCCAGCTCCGGGGGGCGTCCGAGCTCCTACGAGCAGTACGTC. This translates into CASSGGRPSSYEQYV. The rearrangement uses TRBV7-9 and TRBJ2-7; perhaps TRBD2 as D (7 bases). In germline, CDR1 is SEHNR, CDR2 FQNEAQ (reference sequence). Trimming stripped 8 bases from V and 0 bases from J, with 17 bases between. This CDR3 region has 15 residues.

This clonotype was counted at least ten times. The V call is TRBV12-3 or TRBV12-4, the J call TRBJ2-7; D is possibly TRBD1 (6 bases). The CDR3 totals 15 residues. Trimming removed 6 bases at V and 5 bases at J, with 20 bases between. CDR3 sequence: CASSADQGNLHEQYF. The CDR3, as DNA: TGTGCCAGCAGCGCCGACCAGGGGAATCTACACGAGCAGTACTTC.

V gene TRBV20-1 combines with J gene TRBJ2-7; 10 nucleotides match TRBD2. The J segment lost 4 bases and the V segment lost 5 bases, leaving 11 bases of the junction unmatched. This CDR3 is built from 15 residues. Germline lookup yields CDR1 DFQATT and CDR2 SNEGSKA (reference sequence). The chain's CDR3 is CSASHPGLARYEQYF. The CDR3 nucleotides read TGCAGTGCTTCTCATCCGGGACTAGCGCGATACGAGCAGTACTTC.

This chain joins TRBV6-4 and TRBJ2-1; 8 positions match TRBD2. CDR1 and CDR2 (germline): MRHNA, SNTAGT. Germline trimming cut 4 bases from V and 0 bases from J; bases unmatched to any gene: 5. This CDR3 region has 16 residues. The DNA of the CDR3 is TGTGCCAGCAGTGCTAACGGGGGGGCCTCCTACAATGAGCAGTTCTTC. Protein product: CASSANGGASYNEQFF.

This clonotype was counted at least ten times. V and J are TRBV4-2 and TRBJ1-1; weak D call: TRBD1 (6 bases). Germline loops: CDR1 LGHNA, CDR2 YNFKEQ. V shed 0 bases and J shed 6 bases, with 17 bases lying between them. This CDR3 is 16 amino acids long. CDR3 region: CASSQDSGAGVAEAFF. CDR3 DNA: TGTGCCAGCAGCCAAGACTCAGGGGCAGGGGTGGCTGAAGCTTTCTTT.

The genes are TRBV29-1 and TRBJ1-2; D gene uncertain. Between the trimmed V and J ends, which lost 2 bases and 3 bases, there was a span of 10 bases. The CDR3 spans 13 residues. Germline lookup yields CDR1 SQVTM and CDR2 ANQGSEA. CDR3 sequence reads: CSVETGEDYGYTF. The CDR3 nucleotides are TGCAGCGTTGAAACCGGGGAGGACTATGGCTACACCTTC.

The chain couples TRBV2 to TRBJ2-5; TRBD2 matches 12 bases. With 7 bases clipped from V and 3 bases from J, the junction kept 12 bases outside the gene matches. CDR1 is SNHLY and CDR2 is FYNNEI in the germline V gene. This CDR3 has 17 residues. The CDR3 DNA reads as TGTGCCAGCAACGATCCCCCCGCTAGCGGGGGGGAAGAGACCCAGTACTTC. It encodes CASNDPPASGGEETQYF.

This clonotype was counted ten times or more. The chain has TRBV5-6 and TRBJ2-3; D remains ambiguous. Germline CDR1 is SGHDT and CDR2 is YYEEEE. The V gene lost 3 bases and the J gene lost 0 bases, with 14 bases spanning the gap. The CDR3 is made up of 16 amino acids. The CDR3 bases are TGTGCCAGCAGCTCGCCGCGGACGGCTAGCACAGATACGCAGTATTTT. Translating it yields CASSSPRTASTDTQYF.

This clonotype was observed a handful of times. The CDR3 loop is CASSPRGGSSGANVLTF. CDR3 nucleotide sequence: TGTGCCAGCAGTCCCAGAGGGGGTAGCTCTGGGGCCAACGTCCTGACTTTC. This chain connects TRBV6-1 to TRBJ2-6; perhaps TRBD1 as D (6 bases). Germline lookup yields CDR1 MNHNS and CDR2 SASEGT. The ends were cut back, 5 bases at V and 0 bases at J, with 14 bases in the middle. The CDR3 is made up of 17 amino acids.

This clonotype has ten or more counts. The CDR3 is CASLLGVPLYEQYV. DNA of the CDR3: TGTGCCAGCCTGTTAGGGGTACCCCTATACGAGCAGTACGTC. This rearrangement joins TRBV6-1 to TRBJ2-7; D possibly corresponds to TRBD1 (5 bases). With 8 bases removed from V and 4 bases from J, the gap between germline ends came to 18 bases. The CDR3 consists of 14 residues. The germline gives CDR1 MNHNS, CDR2 SASEGT.

This clonotype was recorded many times. The chain has TRBV9 and TRBJ2-3; 11 nucleotides line up with TRBD2. The CDR3 runs to 16 residues. The germline V gene encodes CDR1 SGDLS and CDR2 YYNGEE. The trim removed 6 bases at V and 0 bases at J, leaving 6 bases unmatched. The CDR3 nucleotides are TGTGCCAGCACCCCAGCTAGCGGGGGGAGCACAGATACGCAGTATTTT. It encodes CASTPASGGSTDTQYF.

The table lists this clonotype with many counts. The chain couples TRBV4-3 to TRBJ1-6; 9 positions agree with TRBD1. CDR1 and CDR2 from the germline V gene are LGHNA and YSLEER. Losses at the gene ends were 1 base for V and 10 bases for J; bases not matched to a gene: 8. The CDR3 extends over 16 amino acids. For the CDR3, the DNA is TGCGCCAGCAGCCAAGTTGGGGGACAGGGACAATCACCCCTCCACTTT. It codes for CASSQVGGQGQSPLHF.

There are a few counts of this clonotype. CDR3 protein: CASSAATIWGGRVQYF. The CDR3 DNA follows: TGTGCCAGCAGCGCAGCCACGATTTGGGGGGGGAGAGTTCAGTACTTC. This chain connects TRBV5-6 to TRBJ2-4, with 7 positions matching TRBD2. This CDR3 region has 16 residues. The V segment lost 4 bases and the J segment 11 bases; nucleotides outside the gene matches: 18. Germline assignment: CDR1 SGHDT and CDR2 YYEEEE. The full variable domain, with the rest looked up from reference TRBV5-6 and TRBJ2-4, is DAGVTQSPTHLIKTRGQQVTLRCSPKSGHDTVSWYQQALGQGPQFIFQYYEEEERQRGNFPDRFSGHQFPNYSSELNVNALLLGDSALYLCASSAATIWGGRVQYFGAGTRLSVL.

This clonotype was counted at least ten times. The CDR3 DNA reads TGCGCCAGCAGCCTCGTTGGTCTGACAGGGGAGGATGAGCAGTTCTTC. It specifies CASSLVGLTGEDEQFF. The rearrangement links TRBV4-1 to TRBJ2-1; 8 bases align to TRBD1. The length of the CDR3 is 16 residues. V shed 4 bases, J shed 8 bases, and the junction held 13 bases outside the gene matches. Germline V lookup: CDR1 MGHRA, CDR2 YSYEKL.

A few counts support this clonotype. The chain recombines TRBV10-2 with TRBJ1-2; D is undetermined. CDR3 length: 13 residues. Trimming removed 4 bases from V and 5 bases from J, with 11 bases in between. The germline CDR1 and CDR2 sequences are WSHSY and SAAADI. CDR3 protein: CASSVSDFYGYTF. In nucleotides, the CDR3 is TGCGCCAGCAGTGTCTCAGATTTTTATGGCTACACCTTC.

This clonotype turned up a few times. This chain joins TRBV6-2 or TRBV6-3 and TRBJ1-5; D might be TRBD1 (5 bases). Trimming cost V 3 bases and J 7 bases, with 16 bases left between them. Germline CDR1 reads MNHEY; CDR2 reads SVGEGT. The CDR3 covers 15 residues. CDR3 sequence: CASSYGQVGVQPQHF. For the CDR3, the DNA is TGTGCCAGCAGTTATGGGCAGGTGGGGGTCCAGCCCCAGCATTTT.

V and J are TRBV27 and TRBJ1-5; D remains ambiguous. Germline CDR1 and CDR2: MNHEY and SMNVEV (reference sequence). Between the trimmed V and J ends, which lost 4 bases and 7 bases, there was a span of 8 bases. This CDR3 spans 12 amino acids. CDR3 loop: CASSYHGQPQHF. DNA for the CDR3: TGTGCCAGCAGTTATCATGGCCAGCCCCAGCATTTT.

This clonotype has a handful of counts. The gene calls are TRBV25-1 and TRBJ1-6; D perhaps matches TRBD1 (5 bases). The CDR3 is made up of 15 amino acids. Trimming removed 6 bases from V and 1 base from J, with 10 bases in between. Germline-derived CDR1 and CDR2 are MGHDK and SYGVNS. In DNA form, the CDR3 reads TGTGCCAGCAGACGGGGGGAATCCTATAATTCACCCCTCCACTTT. This gives the protein CASRRGESYNSPLHF.

This clonotype has a count of ten or more. The V gene is TRBV5-7, the J gene TRBJ2-1; D is possibly TRBD2 (6 bases). TRBV5-7 is known as an ORF, though its function is uncertain. The V end was cut by 9 bases, the J end by 5 bases, with 18 bases between. The CDR3 extends over 14 amino acids. In nucleotides, the CDR3 is TGTGCCATGGGCCCCGGGGGACGGCACAATGAGCAGTTCTTC. Its translation: CAMGPGGRHNEQFF.